This TCR beta chain was retrieved from a study of T cell responses to AZD1222 COVID-19 vaccine. A remark on this clone: What it recognizes is unknown.

Method: immunoSEQ multiplex PCR; TCRdb's copy keeps in-frame clones and lacks some. The sample has 43,000 or so clones, about 90% seen once. Overall study results and limits: Spike-specific TCR breadth and depth rose after two AZD1222 doses. Clonal diversity was possibly underestimated, and the donors were mostly white British, with more females. The study sampled repertoires only after the peak T cell response.

The material sequenced was peripheral blood, taken 28 days after the second AZD1222 dose. This sequence originates from an adult who received the AZD1222 COVID-19 vaccine.

The CDR3 nucleotides read TGTGCCAGCAGTCTGGGACAGGCAGATACGCAGTATTTT. This codes for CASSLGQADTQYF. The chain combines TRBV12-3 or TRBV12-4 with TRBJ2-3, with 8 bases lining up with TRBD1. The CDR3 totals 13 residues. After removal of 5 bases from V and 4 bases from J, the junction contained 2 bases not matched to a gene.